The entry below gives a single TCR beta chain sequence along with its context. The antigen is undetermined. The data derive from a study of Ad26.COV2.S vaccination and SARS-CoV-2 variants. Points from the study as a whole: Substantial breadth was reportedly displayed by spike-specific CD8+ and CD4+ T cell responses after vaccination.

Treatment denoted: about 20 received Ad26.COV2.S at low or high dose, single or two shots; 5 received placebo; per-sample allocation not given. At day 63 after the first vaccine or placebo injection, samples were drawn. The sample came from a Boston adult aged 18-55 years. The repertoire was sequenced with immunoSEQ multiplex PCR; TCRdb's copy has only in-frame clones and lacks some. The data show around 500,000 clones, 89% seen once. With 7 bases clipped from V and 5 bases from J, the junction kept 10 bases outside the gene matches. Germline V gene data show CDR1 as LNHDA and CDR2 as SQIVND (reference sequence). CDR3 length: 14 amino acids.

The chain links TRBV19 to TRBJ2-5, with 7 bases that match TRBD2. This TCR came from a person between 18 and 65 years old who received the Ad26.COV2.S COVID-19 vaccine or a placebo. Sequences were derived from peripheral blood, sampled in a trial of Ad26.COV2.S vaccine versus placebo. CDR3 region: CASTSSGLMETQYF. For the CDR3, the DNA is TGTGCCAGTACGTCTAGCGGATTGATGGAGACCCAGTACTTC.